This T cell receptor beta chain was retrieved from a study of molecular identifiers for immune sequencing clone quantification. Ten or more counts support this clonotype. Its antigen remains unidentified. Previously described methods and listed TCR primers were employed for the bulk TCR libraries. TCRdb used MiXCR to reprocess the PCR reads, holding one entry per CDR3 protein. The table includes hundreds of thousands of distinct CDR3 sequences, roughly 27% detected once. This CDR3 has 16 amino acids. The V gene lost 3 bases and the J gene lost 4 bases, with 16 bases spanning the gap. Points from the study as a whole: Among 850,000 to 1,000,000 naive cells, spiked Jurkat TCR RNA from a single cell was reportedly detectable. Effector cells had over 98% of their molecules in clones above 20 RNA copies, while naive cells had under 1%. In cases of identical TCR molecules sharing a barcode, highly expanded clone sizes could be underestimated.

The V gene is TRBV12-3 or TRBV12-4, the J gene TRBJ1-5; no definite D call. The receptor comes from a human donor in good health. Some libraries in this study had Jurkat cell RNA spiked in. Material: naive CD8+ T cells from blood, with Jurkat cell RNA spiked in. Subset noted: FACS-sorted CD8+CD4-CCR7+CD45RA+ naive T cells. The CDR3 protein is CASSFGVTQTNQPQHF. The CDR3 coding sequence is TGTGCCAGCAGTTTCGGTGTTACTCAGACTAATCAGCCCCAGCATTTT.